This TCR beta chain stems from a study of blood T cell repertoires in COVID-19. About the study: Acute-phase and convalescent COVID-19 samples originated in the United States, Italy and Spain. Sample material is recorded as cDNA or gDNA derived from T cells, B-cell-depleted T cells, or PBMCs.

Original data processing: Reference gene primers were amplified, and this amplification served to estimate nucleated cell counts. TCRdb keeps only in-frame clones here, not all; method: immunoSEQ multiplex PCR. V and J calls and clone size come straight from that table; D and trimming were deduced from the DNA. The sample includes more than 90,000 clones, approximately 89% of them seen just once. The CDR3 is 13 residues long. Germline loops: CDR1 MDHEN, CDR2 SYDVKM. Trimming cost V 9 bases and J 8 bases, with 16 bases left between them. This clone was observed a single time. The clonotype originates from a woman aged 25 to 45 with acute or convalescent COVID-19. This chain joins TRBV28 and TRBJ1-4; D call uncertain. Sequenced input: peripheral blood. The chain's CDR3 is CASKENYKEKLFF. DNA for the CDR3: TGTGCCAGTAAAGAAAACTATAAAGAAAAACTGTTTTTT.